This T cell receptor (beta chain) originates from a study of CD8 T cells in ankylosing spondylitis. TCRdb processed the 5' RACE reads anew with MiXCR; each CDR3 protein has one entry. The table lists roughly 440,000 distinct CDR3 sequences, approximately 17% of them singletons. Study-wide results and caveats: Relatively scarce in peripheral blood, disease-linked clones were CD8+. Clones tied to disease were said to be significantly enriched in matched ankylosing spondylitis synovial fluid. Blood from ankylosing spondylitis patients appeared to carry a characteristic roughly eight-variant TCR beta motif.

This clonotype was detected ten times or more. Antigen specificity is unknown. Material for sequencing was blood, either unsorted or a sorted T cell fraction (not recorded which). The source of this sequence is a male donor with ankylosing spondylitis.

The CDR3 sequence: CASSLMGSTDTQYF. The CDR3 region has the DNA TGTGCCAGCAGCTTAATGGGGAGCACAGATACGCAGTATTTT. The V gene is TRBV7-2, the J gene TRBJ2-3; D remains unclear. Germline CDR1 and CDR2: SGHTA and FQGNSA. The CDR3 contains 14 residues. Between the trimmed V and J ends, which lost 2 bases and 0 bases, there was a span of 6 bases.